Included here is one T cell receptor (beta chain) sequence, with context. Its antigen is unidentified. These data come from a study of Graves' ophthalmopathy and Graves' hyperthyroidism. The ends were cut back, 4 bases at V and 2 bases at J, with 11 bases in the middle. This CDR3 has 14 residues. CDR1 is SGHVS, CDR2 FQNEAQ, per germline. Amplified material comprised TCR beta CDR3 regions derived from RNA transcripts. First-round RT-PCR with HTBI primers preceded a second-round multiplex PCR. TCRdb recomputed calls from the multiplex PCR reads with MiXCR, one row per CDR3 protein. The table has 150,000 to 200,000 distinct CDR3 sequences, roughly 36% seen once. Diagnoses were established from clinical symptoms, serum thyroxine, TRAb, thyroid ultrasound and orbital computed tomography. Around 10 ml of fresh blood yielded the PBMCs by density gradient. Regarding the study as a whole: Appearing in blood as well were most expanded thyroid clonotypes above 0.001 frequency.

The sequencing sample was made of peripheral blood. The rearrangement joins TRBV7-8 to TRBJ2-5; no reliable D call. This receptor was taken from a man aged 30 to 45 with Graves' ophthalmopathy. In DNA form, the CDR3 reads TGTGCCAGCAGCTCCCGACTGATACAAGAGACCCAGTACTTC. It specifies CASSSRLIQETQYF.